This entry concerns a single TCR beta chain. Other DNA sequences in the sample encode the same CDR3. Assay: immunoSEQ multiplex PCR; the TCRdb copy retains only in-frame clones and omits some. Among over 150,000 clones listed, about 68% were seen once. The record originates from a study of shared clonotypes between healthy human individuals. The CDR3 sequence is 13 residues long. The germline V gene encodes CDR1 SQVTM and CDR2 ANQGSEA. The V gene lost 4 bases and the J gene lost 0 bases, with 4 bases spanning the gap. The sample comprised memory CD4+ T cells sorted from blood. Indicated subset: CD45RA-negative fraction. The V gene is TRBV29-1, the J gene TRBJ2-6; D is unclear. The receptor was derived from a man between 25 and 39 years old in good health. CDR3 sequence (DNA): TGCAGCGTTGCAGGCTCTGGGGCCAACGTCCTGACTTTC. Translating it yields CSVAGSGANVLTF.